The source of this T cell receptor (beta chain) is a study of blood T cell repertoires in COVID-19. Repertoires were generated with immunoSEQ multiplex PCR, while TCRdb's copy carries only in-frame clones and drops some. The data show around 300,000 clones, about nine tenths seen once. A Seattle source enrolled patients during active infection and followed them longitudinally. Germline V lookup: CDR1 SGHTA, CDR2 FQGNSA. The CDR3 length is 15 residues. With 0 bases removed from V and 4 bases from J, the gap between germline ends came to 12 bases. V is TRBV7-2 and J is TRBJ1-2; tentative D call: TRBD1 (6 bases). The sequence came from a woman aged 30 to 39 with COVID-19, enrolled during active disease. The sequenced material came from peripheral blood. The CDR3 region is CASSLAETGAYGYTF. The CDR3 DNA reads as TGTGCCAGCAGCTTAGCTGAGACAGGCGCCTATGGCTACACCTTC.